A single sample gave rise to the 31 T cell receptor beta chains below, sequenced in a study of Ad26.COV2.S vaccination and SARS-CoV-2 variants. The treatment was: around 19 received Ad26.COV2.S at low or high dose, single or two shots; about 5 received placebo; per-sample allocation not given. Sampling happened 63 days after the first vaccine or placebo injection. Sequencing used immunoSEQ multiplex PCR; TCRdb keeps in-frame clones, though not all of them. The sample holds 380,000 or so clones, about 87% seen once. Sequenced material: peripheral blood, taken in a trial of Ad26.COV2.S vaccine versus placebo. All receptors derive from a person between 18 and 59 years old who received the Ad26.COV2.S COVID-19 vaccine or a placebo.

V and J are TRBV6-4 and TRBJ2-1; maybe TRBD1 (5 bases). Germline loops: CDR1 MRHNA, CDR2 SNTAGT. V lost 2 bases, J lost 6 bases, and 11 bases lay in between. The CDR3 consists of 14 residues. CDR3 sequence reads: CASSDVIRGNEQFF. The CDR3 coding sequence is TGTGCCAGCAGTGACGTGATAAGGGGCAATGAGCAGTTCTTC.

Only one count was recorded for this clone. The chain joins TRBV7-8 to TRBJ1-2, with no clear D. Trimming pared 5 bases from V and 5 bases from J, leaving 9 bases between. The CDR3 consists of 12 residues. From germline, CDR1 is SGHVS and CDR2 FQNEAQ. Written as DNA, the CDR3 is TGTGCCAGCAGCCCTGGACTTTATGGCTACACCTTC. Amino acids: CASSPGLYGYTF.

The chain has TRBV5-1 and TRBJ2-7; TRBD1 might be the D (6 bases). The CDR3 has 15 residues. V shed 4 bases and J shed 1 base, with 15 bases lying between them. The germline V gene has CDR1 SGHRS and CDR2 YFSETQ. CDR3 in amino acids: CASSGPGHTSYEQYF. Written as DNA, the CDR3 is TGCGCCAGCAGCGGACCGGGACACACGTCCTACGAGCAGTACTTC.

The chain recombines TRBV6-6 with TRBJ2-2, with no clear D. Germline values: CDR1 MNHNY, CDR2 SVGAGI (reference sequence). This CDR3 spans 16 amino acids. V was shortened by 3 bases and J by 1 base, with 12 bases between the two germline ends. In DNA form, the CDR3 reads TGTGCCAGCAGTTATTCGCCAGGCTTGAACACCGGGGAGCTGTTTTTT. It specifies CASSYSPGLNTGELFF.

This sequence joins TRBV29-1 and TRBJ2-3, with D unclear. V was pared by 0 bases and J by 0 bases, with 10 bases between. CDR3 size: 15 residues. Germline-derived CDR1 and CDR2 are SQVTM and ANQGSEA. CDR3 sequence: CSVEEFEFSTDTQYF. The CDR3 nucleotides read TGCAGCGTTGAAGAATTCGAGTTTAGCACAGATACGCAGTATTTT.

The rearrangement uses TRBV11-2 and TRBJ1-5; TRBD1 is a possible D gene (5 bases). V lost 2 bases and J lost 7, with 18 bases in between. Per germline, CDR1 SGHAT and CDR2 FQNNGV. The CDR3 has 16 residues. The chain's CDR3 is CASSLSIWGSGQPQHF. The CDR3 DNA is TGTGCCAGCAGCTTATCTATCTGGGGGTCGGGCCAGCCCCAGCATTTT.

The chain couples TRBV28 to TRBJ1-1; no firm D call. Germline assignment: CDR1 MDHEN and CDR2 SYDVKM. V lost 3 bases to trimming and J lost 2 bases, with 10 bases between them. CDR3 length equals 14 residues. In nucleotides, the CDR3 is TGTGCCAGCAGTTTGGAACCATCAAACACTGAAGCTTTCTTT. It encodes CASSLEPSNTEAFF.

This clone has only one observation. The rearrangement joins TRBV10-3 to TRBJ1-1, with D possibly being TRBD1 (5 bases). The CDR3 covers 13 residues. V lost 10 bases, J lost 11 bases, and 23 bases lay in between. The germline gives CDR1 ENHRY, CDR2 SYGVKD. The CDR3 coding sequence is TGTGCCACCCAGGAAGGACCAGGCCCAGGGGCTTTCTTT. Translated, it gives CATQEGPGPGAFF.

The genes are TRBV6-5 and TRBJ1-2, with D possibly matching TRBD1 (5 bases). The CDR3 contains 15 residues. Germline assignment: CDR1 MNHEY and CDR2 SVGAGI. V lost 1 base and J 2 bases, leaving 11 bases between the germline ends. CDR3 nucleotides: TGTGCCAGCAGTTACTATCAGGGTCCGAACTATGGCTACACCTTC. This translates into CASSYYQGPNYGYTF.

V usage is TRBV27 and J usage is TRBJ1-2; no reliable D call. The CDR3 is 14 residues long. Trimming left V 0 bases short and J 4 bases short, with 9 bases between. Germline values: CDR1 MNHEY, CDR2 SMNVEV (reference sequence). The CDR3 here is CASSLSGEIYGYTF. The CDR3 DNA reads TGTGCCAGCAGTTTATCCGGGGAGATCTATGGCTACACCTTC.

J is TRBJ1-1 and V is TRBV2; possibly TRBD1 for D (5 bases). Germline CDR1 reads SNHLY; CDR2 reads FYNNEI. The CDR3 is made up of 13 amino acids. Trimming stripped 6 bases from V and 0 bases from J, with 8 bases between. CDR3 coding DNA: TGTGCCAGCAGGAAGACAGTGAACACTGAAGCTTTCTTT. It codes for CASRKTVNTEAFF.

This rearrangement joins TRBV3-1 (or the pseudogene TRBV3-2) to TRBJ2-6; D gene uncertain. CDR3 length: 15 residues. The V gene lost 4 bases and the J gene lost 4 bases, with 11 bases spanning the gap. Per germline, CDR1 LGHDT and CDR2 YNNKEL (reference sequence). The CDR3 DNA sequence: TGTGCCAGCAGCCTCACAACGATCGGGGCCAACGTCCTGACTTTC. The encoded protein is CASSLTTIGANVLTF.

CDR3 residues: CSVVLPNLWDTQYF. CDR3 bases: TGCAGCGTTGTACTCCCAAACCTTTGGGATACGCAGTATTTT. The chain has TRBV29-1 and TRBJ2-3; D call uncertain. Trimming stripped 4 bases from V and 6 bases from J, with 17 bases between. The CDR3 loop spans 14 amino acids. Germline-derived CDR1 and CDR2 are SQVTM and ANQGSEA.

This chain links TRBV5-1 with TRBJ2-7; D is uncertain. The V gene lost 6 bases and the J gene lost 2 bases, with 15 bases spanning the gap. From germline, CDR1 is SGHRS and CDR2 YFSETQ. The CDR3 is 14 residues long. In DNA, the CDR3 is TGCGCCAGCAAATATGACCCTAGTCCCTACGAGCAGTACTTC. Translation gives CASKYDPSPYEQYF.

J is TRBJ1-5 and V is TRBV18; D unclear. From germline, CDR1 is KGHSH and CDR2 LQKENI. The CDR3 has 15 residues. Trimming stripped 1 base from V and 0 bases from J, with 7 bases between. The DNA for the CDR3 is TGTGCCAGCTCACCACTGCAGAATAGCAATCAGCCCCAGCATTTT. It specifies CASSPLQNSNQPQHF.

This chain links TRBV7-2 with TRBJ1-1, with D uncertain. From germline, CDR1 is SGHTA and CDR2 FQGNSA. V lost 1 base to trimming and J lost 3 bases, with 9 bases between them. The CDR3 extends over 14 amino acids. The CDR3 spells CASSLDNSHTEAFF. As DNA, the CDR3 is TGTGCCAGCAGCTTAGATAACAGCCACACTGAAGCTTTCTTT.

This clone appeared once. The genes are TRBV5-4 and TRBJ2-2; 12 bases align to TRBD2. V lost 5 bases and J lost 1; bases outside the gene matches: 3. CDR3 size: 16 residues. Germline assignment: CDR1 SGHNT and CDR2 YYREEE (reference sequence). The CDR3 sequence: CASSPGLAGNTGELFF. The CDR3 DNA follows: TGTGCCAGCAGTCCGGGACTAGCGGGGAACACCGGGGAGCTGTTTTTT.

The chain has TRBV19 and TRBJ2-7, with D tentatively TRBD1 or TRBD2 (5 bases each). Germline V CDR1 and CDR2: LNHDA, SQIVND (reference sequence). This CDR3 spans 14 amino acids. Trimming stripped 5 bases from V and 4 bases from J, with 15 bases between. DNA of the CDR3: TGTGCCAGTAGTTACCGGGACGGCGGATACGAGCAGTACTTC. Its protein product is CASSYRDGGYEQYF.

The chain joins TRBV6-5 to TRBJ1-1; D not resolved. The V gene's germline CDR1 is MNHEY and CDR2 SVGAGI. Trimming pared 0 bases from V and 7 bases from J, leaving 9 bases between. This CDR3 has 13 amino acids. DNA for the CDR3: TGTGCCAGCAGTTACTCCCCGTTAATTGAAGCTTTCTTT. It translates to CASSYSPLIEAFF.

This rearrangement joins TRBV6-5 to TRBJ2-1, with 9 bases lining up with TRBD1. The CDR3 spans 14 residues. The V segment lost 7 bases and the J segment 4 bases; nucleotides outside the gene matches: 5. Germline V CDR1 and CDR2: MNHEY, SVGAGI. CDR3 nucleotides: TGTGCCAGCAAAGGGACAGGGATTTACAATGAGCAGTTCTTC. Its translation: CASKGTGIYNEQFF.

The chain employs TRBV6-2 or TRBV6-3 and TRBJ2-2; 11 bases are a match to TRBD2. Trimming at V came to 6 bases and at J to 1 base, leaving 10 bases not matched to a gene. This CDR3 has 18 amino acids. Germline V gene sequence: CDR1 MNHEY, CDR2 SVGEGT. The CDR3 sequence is CASSPPGLAVKNTGELFF. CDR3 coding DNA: TGTGCCAGCAGCCCACCGGGACTAGCGGTTAAGAACACCGGGGAGCTGTTTTTT.

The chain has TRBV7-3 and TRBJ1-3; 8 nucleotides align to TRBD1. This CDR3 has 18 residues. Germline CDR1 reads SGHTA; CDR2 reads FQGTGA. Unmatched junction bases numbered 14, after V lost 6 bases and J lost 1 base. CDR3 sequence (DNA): TGTGCCAGCAGTCGAGGACAGGGATCATCTTGGTCTGGAAACACCATATATTTT. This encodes CASSRGQGSSWSGNTIYF. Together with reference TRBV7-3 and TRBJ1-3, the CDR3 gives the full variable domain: GAGVSQTPSNKVTEKGKYVELRCDPISGHTALYWYRQSLGQGPEFLIYFQGTGAADDSGLPNDRFFAVRPEGSVSTLKIQRTERGDSAVYLCASSRGQGSSWSGNTIYFGEGSWLTVV.

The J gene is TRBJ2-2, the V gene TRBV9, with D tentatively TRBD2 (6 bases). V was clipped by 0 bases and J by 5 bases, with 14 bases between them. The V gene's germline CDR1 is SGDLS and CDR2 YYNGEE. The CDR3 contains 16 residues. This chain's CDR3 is CASSVVGGGWTGELFF. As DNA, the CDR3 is TGTGCCAGCAGCGTAGTCGGGGGTGGGTGGACCGGGGAGCTGTTTTTT.

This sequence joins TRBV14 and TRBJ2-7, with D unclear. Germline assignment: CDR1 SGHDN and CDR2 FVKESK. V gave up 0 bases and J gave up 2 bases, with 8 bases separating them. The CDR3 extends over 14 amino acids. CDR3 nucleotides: TGTGCCAGCAGCCAAGAATGGGCAGCCTACGAGCAGTACTTC. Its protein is CASSQEWAAYEQYF.

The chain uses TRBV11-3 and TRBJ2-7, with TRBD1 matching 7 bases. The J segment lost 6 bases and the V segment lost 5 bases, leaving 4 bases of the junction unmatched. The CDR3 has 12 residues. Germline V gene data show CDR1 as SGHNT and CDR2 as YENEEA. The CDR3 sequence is CASSLGTAEQYF. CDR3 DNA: TGTGCCAGCAGCCTCGGGACAGCCGAGCAGTACTTC. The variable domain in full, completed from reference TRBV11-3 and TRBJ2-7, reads EAGVVQSPRYKIIEKKQPVAFWCNPISGHNTLYWYLQNLGQGPELLIRYENEEAVDDSQLPKDRFSAERLKGVDSTLKIQPAELGDSAVYLCASSLGTAEQYFGPGTRLTVT.

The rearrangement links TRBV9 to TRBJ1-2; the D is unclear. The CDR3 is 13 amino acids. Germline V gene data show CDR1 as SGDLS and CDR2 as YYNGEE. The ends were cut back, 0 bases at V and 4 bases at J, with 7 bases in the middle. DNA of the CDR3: TGTGCCAGCAGCGTAGCCGTTACCTATGGCTACACCTTC. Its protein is CASSVAVTYGYTF.

CDR3 sequence (DNA): TGTGCCAGCAGTTTAAGAAGCGGGGGGGCGAGTAATGAGCAGTTCTTC. Its protein product is CASSLRSGGASNEQFF. The V call is TRBV27, the J call TRBJ2-1; 10 bases map to TRBD2. CDR1 MNHEY and CDR2 SMNVEV come from the germline V gene (reference sequence). V gave up 2 bases and J gave up 7 bases; unmatched junction bases: 8. The CDR3 is 16 amino acids.

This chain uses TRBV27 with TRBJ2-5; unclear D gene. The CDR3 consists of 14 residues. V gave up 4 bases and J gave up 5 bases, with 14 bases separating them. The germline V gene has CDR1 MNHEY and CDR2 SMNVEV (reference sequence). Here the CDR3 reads CASSSATPSETQYF. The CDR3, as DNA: TGTGCCAGCAGTTCTGCAACCCCGAGCGAGACCCAGTACTTC.

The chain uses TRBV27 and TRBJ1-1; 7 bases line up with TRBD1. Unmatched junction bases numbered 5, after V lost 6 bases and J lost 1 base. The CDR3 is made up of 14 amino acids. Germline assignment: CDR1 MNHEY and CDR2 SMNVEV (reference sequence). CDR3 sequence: CASSSGTANTEAFF. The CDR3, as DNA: TGTGCCAGCAGCAGTGGGACAGCGAACACTGAAGCTTTCTTT.

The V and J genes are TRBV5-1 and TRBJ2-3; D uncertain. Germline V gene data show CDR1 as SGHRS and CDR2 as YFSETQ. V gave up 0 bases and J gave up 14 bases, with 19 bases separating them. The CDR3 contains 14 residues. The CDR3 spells CASSLGASSDTRYF. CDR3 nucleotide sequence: TGCGCCAGCAGCTTGGGGGCTTCCTCTGATACGAGGTATTTT.

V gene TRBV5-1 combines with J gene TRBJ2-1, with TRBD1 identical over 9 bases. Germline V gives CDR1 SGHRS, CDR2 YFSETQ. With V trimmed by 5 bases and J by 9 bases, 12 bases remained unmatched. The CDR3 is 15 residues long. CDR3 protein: CASSPPGQGGFEQFF. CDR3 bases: TGCGCCAGCAGTCCGCCGGGACAGGGAGGGTTTGAGCAGTTCTTC.